The entry below describes one TCR beta chain. PBMCs came from over 8.5 ml fresh peripheral blood. The CDR3 extends over 15 amino acids. J lost 4 bases, V lost 6 bases, and 12 bases had no gene match. This record belongs to a study of T cells in Graves' hyperthyroidism and ophthalmopathy. Amplified TCR beta CDR3 regions came from RNA transcripts. Primed by the HTBI set, a first-round RT-PCR was run on the TCR CDR3. TCRdb re-called the multiplex PCR reads with MiXCR, one entry per CDR3 protein. This sample has around 620,000 distinct CDR3 sequences, with 14% found just once. The source is a woman aged 18 to 35 with Graves' ophthalmopathy. The sequencing input was blood. V gene TRBV12-3 or TRBV12-4 combines with J gene TRBJ2-7; 7 bases line up with TRBD2. Written as DNA, the CDR3 is TGTGCCAGCAGGCCTCGCGGGGCGGGAGAGTACGAGCAGTACTTC. This codes for CASRPRGAGEYEQYF.